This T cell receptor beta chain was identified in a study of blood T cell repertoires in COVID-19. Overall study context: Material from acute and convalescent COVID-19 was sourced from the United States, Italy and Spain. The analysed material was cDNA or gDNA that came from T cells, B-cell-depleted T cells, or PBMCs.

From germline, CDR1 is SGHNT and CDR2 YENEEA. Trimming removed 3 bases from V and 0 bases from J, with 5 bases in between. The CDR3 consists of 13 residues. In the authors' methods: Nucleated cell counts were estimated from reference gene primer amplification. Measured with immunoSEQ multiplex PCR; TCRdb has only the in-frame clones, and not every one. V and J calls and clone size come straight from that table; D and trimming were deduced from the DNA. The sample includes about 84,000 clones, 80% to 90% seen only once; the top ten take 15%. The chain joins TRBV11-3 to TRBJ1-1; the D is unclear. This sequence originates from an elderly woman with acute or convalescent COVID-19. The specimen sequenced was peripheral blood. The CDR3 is CASSFSVNTEAFF. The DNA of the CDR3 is TGTGCCAGCAGCTTCTCCGTGAACACTGAAGCTTTCTTT.